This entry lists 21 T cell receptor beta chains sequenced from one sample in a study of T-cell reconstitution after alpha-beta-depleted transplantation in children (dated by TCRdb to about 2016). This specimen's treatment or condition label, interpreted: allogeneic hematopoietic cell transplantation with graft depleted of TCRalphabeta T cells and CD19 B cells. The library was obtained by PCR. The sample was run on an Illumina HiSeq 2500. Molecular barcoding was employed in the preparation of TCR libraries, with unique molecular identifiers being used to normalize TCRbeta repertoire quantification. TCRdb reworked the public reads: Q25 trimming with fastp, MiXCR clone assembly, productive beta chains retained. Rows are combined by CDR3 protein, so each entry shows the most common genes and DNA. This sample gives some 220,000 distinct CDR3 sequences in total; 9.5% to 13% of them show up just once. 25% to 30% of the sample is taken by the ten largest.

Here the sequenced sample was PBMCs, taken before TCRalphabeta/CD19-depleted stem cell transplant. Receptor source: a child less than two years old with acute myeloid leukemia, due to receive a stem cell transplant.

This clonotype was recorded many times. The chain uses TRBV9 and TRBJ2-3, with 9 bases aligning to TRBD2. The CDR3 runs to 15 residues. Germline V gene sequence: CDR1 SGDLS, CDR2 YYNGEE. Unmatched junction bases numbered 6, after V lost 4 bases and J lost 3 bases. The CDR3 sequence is CASSSNAGGTDTQYF. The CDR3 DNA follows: TGTGCCAGCAGCTCCAACGCGGGGGGGACAGATACGCAGTATTTT.

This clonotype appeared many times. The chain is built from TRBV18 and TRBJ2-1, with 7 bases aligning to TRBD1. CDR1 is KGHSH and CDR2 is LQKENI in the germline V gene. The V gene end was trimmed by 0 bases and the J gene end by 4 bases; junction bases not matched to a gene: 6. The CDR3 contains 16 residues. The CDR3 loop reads CASSPPTTGWYNEQFF. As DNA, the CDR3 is TGTGCCAGCTCACCACCAACGACAGGGTGGTACAATGAGCAGTTCTTC.

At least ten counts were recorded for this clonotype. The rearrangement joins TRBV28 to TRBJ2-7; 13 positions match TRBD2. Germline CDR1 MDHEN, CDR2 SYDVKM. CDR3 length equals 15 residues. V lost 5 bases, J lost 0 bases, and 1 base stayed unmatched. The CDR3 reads CASSTSGRASYEQYF. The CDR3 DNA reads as TGTGCCAGCAGTACTAGCGGGAGGGCCTCCTACGAGCAGTACTTC.

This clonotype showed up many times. The CDR3 DNA follows: TGTGCCAGCAGTCCTAGGGCGGGACAGGGGGCCTACAATGAGCAGTTCTTC. Translated: CASSPRAGQGAYNEQFF. This chain links TRBV2 with TRBJ2-1; 11 bases agree with TRBD1. CDR1 is SNHLY, CDR2 FYNNEI, per germline. V shed 5 bases, J shed 2 bases, and the junction held 8 bases outside the gene matches. The CDR3 sequence is 17 residues long.

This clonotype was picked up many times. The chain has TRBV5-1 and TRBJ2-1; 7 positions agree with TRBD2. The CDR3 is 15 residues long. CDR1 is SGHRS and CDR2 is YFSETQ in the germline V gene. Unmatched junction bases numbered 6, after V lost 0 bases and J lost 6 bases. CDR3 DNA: TGCGCCAGCAGCTTGGCCGTCGGGGGGAGCAATGAGCAGTTCTTC. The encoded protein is CASSLAVGGSNEQFF.

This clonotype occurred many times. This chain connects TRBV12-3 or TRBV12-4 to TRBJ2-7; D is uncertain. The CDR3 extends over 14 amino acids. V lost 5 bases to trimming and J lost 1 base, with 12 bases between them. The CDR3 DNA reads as TGTGCCAGCAGTGCCCCTTTTAGGTCCTACGAGCAGTACTTC. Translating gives CASSAPFRSYEQYF.

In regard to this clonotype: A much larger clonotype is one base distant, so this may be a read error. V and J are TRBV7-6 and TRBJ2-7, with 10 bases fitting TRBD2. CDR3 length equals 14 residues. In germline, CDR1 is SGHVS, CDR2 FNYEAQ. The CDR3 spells CVSSLPLAGFEQYF. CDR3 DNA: TGTGTCAGCAGCTTACCACTAGCGGGATTCGAGCAGTACTTC.

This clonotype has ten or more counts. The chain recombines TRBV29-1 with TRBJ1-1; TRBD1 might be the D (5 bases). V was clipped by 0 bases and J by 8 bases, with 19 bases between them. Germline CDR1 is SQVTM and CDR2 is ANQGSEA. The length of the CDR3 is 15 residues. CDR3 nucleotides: TGCAGCGTTGAAGACGCCGAGGTGCAGGGAGGAGAAGCTTTCTTT. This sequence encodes CSVEDAEVQGGEAFF.

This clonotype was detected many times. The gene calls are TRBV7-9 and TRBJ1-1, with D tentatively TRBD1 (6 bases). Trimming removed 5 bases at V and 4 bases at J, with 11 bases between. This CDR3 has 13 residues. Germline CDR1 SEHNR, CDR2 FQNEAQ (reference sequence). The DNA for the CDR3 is TGTGCCAGCAGCGCCCAGGGGATCACTGAAGCTTTCTTT. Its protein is CASSAQGITEAFF.

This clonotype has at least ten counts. CDR3 sequence: CASSVEVREEVSYEQYF. DNA of the CDR3: TGTGCCAGCAGCGTAGAGGTCAGGGAAGAGGTATCCTACGAGCAGTACTTC. V and J are TRBV9 and TRBJ2-7; TRBD1 might be the D (5 bases). The CDR3 loop spans 17 amino acids. V shed 0 bases and J shed 1 base, with 17 bases lying between them. CDR1 and CDR2 (germline): SGDLS, YYNGEE.

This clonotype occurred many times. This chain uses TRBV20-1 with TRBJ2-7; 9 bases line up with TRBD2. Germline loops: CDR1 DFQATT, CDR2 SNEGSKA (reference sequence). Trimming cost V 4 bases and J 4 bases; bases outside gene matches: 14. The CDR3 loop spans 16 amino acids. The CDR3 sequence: CSAKTSGFLDFYEQYF. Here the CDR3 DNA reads TGCAGTGCTAAGACTAGCGGATTCCTCGATTTTTACGAGCAGTACTTC.

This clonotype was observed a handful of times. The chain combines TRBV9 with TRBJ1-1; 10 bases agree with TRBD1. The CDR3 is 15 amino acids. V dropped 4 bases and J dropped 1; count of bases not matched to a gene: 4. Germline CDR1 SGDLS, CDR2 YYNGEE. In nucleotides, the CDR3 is TGTGCCAGCAGCCCACGGGACAGGGGGAACACTGAAGCTTTCTTT. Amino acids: CASSPRDRGNTEAFF.

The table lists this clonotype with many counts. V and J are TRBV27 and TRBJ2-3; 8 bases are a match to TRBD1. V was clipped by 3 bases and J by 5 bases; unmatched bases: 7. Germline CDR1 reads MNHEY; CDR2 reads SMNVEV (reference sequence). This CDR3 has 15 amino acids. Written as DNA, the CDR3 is TGTGCCAGCAGTTTCGTCCAGGGGGCCGTAGATACGCAGTATTTT. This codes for CASSFVQGAVDTQYF.

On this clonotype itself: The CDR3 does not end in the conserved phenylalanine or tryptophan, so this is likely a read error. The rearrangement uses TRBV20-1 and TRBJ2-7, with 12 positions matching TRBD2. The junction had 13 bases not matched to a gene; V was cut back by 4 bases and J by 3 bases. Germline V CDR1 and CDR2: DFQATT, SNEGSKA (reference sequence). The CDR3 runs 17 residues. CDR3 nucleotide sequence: TGCAGTGCTACTTCCGGGACTAGCGGGTTTTTGGGCTACGAGCAGTACTCC. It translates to CSATSGTSGFLGYEQYS.

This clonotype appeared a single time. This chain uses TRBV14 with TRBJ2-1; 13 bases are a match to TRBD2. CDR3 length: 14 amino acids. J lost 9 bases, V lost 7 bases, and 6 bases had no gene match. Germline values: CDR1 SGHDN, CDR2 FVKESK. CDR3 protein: CASTLGLAGAEQFF. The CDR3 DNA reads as TGTGCCAGCACCCTAGGACTAGCGGGAGCTGAGCAGTTCTTC.

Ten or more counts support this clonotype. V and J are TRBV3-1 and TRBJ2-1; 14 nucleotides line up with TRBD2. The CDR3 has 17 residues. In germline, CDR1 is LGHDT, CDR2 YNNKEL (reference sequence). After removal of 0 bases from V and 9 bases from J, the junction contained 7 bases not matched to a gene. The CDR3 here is CASSQEGGTSGSVEQFF. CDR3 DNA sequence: TGTGCCAGCAGCCAAGAAGGGGGGACTAGCGGGAGCGTTGAGCAGTTCTTC.

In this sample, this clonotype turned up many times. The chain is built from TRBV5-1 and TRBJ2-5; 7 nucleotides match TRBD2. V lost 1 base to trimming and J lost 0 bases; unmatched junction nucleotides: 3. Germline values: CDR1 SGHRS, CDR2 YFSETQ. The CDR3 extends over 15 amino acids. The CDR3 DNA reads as TGCGCCAGCAGCTTGTGGGGAGGGAACCAAGAGACCCAGTACTTC. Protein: CASSLWGGNQETQYF.

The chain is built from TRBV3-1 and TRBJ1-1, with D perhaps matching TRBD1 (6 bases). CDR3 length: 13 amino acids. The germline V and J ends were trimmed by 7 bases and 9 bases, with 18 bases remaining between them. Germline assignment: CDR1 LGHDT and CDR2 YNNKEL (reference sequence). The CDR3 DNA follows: TGTGCCAGCACTCCGAACAGGGAAGGGAAAGCTTTCTTT. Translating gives CASTPNREGKAFF.

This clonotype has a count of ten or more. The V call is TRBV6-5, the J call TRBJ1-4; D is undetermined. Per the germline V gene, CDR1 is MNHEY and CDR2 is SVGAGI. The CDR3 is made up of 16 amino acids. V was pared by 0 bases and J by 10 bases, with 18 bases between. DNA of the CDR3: TGTGCCAGCAGTTACTCGGAGACACTCGCGGAGGGAAAACTGTTTTTT. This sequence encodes CASSYSETLAEGKLFF.

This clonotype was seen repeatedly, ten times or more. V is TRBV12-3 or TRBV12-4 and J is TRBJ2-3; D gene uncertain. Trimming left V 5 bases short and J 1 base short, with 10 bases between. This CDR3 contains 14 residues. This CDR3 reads CASSENPRTDTQYF. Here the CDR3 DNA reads TGTGCCAGCAGTGAAAATCCGCGCACAGATACGCAGTATTTT.

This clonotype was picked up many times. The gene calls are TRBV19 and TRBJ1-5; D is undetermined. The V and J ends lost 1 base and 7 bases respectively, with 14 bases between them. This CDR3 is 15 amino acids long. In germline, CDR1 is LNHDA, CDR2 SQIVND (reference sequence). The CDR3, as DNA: TGTGCCAGTAGTATAGCTGTGGAAATGTGGCAGCCCCAGCATTTT. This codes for CASSIAVEMWQPQHF.